Each of the 28 T cell receptor beta chains below was sequenced from the same sample in a study of vaccination and CD4 T cells after COVID-19. Treatment of the sample: roughly 11-day PBMC culture with coronavirus spike peptide pools or control peptides (ViraFEST assay). No cognate antigen is known for these TCRs. Sequencing of cultured CD4+ T cell DNA used the Oncomine TCR Beta short-read assay. TCRdb called the PCR reads again in MiXCR, with one record for every CDR3 protein. The table includes about 18,000 distinct CDR3 sequences, roughly 59% detected once. The sample consisted of CD4+ T cells from blood, cultured in vitro, taken after SARS-CoV-2 vaccination. The origin of the receptors is a human donor who had recovered from COVID-19.

This chain connects TRBV20-1 to TRBJ2-1, with a tentative D call TRBD2 (6 bases). The J call is doubtful: the DNA matches TRBJ2-7 better. Germline values: CDR1 DFQATT, CDR2 SNEGSKA (reference sequence). CDR3 size: 13 residues. Here the CDR3 DNA reads TGCAGTGCTAGAGGGACTAAATCCTACGAGCAGTACTTC. Protein: CSARGTKSYEQYF.

This clonotype was counted between two and nine times. Written as DNA, the CDR3 is TGCAGTGCTAGCCTACTAGCGGGAGTAATAGAGACCCAGTACTTC. Protein sequence: CSASLLAGVIETQYF. V usage is TRBV20-1 and J usage is TRBJ2-5; 11 bases align to TRBD2. From germline, CDR1 is DFQATT and CDR2 SNEGSKA (reference sequence). The trim removed 3 bases at V and 4 bases at J, leaving 7 bases unmatched. The CDR3 is 15 residues long.

The chain recombines TRBV19 with TRBJ2-1; weak D call: TRBD1 (7 bases). This CDR3 region has 13 residues. Per the germline V gene, CDR1 is LNHDA and CDR2 is SQIVND (reference sequence). V lost 4 bases and J lost 4, with 8 bases in between. The CDR3 sequence: CASSTGGYNEQFF. The CDR3, as DNA: TGTGCCAGTAGTACAGGGGGGTACAATGAGCAGTTCTTC. Full variable domain (outside the CDR3, taken from reference TRBV19 and TRBJ2-1): DGGITQSPKYLFRKEGQNVTLSCEQNLNHDAMYWYRQDPGQGLRLIYYSQIVNDFQKGDIAEGYSVSREKKESFPLTVTSAQKNPTAFYLCASSTGGYNEQFFGPGTRLTVL.

In its sample, this clonotype was seen a few times. The chain couples TRBV4-3 to TRBJ2-7; tentative D call: TRBD2 (5 bases). The CDR3 runs 13 residues. Looked up from germline, CDR1 is LGHNA and CDR2 is YSLEER. The ends were cut back, 1 base at V and 4 bases at J, with 8 bases in the middle. CDR3 sequence: CASSQGRLYEQYF. The CDR3 DNA reads TGCGCCAGCAGCCAAGGCAGACTATACGAGCAGTACTTC.

The V gene is TRBV12-3 or TRBV12-4, the J gene TRBJ1-1; possibly TRBD1 for D (6 bases). V was cut by 3 bases and J by 5 bases, with 19 bases left in between. CDR3 size: 16 residues. The CDR3 DNA follows: TGTGCCAGCAGTTTTAGGTCAGGGGTCGATAGGACTGAAGCTTTCTTT. This gives the protein CASSFRSGVDRTEAFF.

This clonotype came up a few times. The CDR3 protein is CASSRNQGYGYTF. Written as DNA, the CDR3 is TGTGCCAGCAGCAGGAATCAGGGATATGGCTACACCTTC. This chain joins TRBV2 and TRBJ1-2, with a possible D match to TRBD1 (5 bases). The CDR3 consists of 13 residues. With 6 bases removed from V and 5 bases from J, the gap between germline ends came to 13 bases. The V gene's germline CDR1 is SNHLY and CDR2 FYNNEI.

The chain uses TRBV6-2 or TRBV6-3 and TRBJ2-7; no definite D call. Germline assignment: CDR1 MNHEY and CDR2 SVGEGT. This CDR3 comprises 11 residues. V was clipped by 5 bases and J by 3 bases, with 5 bases between them. The CDR3: CASSGLYEQYF. CDR3 nucleotides: TGTGCCAGCAGTGGCCTCTACGAGCAGTACTTC.

The rearrangement uses TRBV11-1 and TRBJ1-2, with 7 bases matching TRBD1. The CDR3 has 14 residues. Germline V CDR1 and CDR2: SGHAT, FQDESV (reference sequence). The V and J ends lost 5 bases and 6 bases, in that order; junction bases with no gene match: 9. The CDR3, as DNA: TGTGCCAGCAGCGCATACCGGGACAGTCATGGCTACACCTTC. Translating it yields CASSAYRDSHGYTF. Complete variable domain (other parts from reference TRBV11-1 and TRBJ1-2): EAEVAQSPRYKITEKSQAVAFWCDPISGHATLYWYRQILGQGPELLVQFQDESVVDDSQLPKDRFSAERLKGVDSTLKIQPAELGDSAMYLCASSAYRDSHGYTFGSGTRLTVV.

The rearrangement joins TRBV20-1 to TRBJ2-5; D remains ambiguous. Trimming removed 4 bases at V and 0 bases at J, with 12 bases between. The CDR3 consists of 14 residues. From germline, CDR1 is DFQATT and CDR2 SNEGSKA (reference sequence). The CDR3 region has the DNA TGCAGTGCTACGCCTCCCGATTACCAAGAGACCCAGTACTTC. Protein sequence: CSATPPDYQETQYF.

This chain uses TRBV18 with TRBJ2-1; unclear D gene. The ends were cut back, 0 bases at V and 0 bases at J, with 9 bases in the middle. This CDR3 spans 16 amino acids. The germline V gene has CDR1 KGHSH and CDR2 LQKENI. The CDR3 loop reads CASSPPSWSSYNEQFF. The CDR3 region has the DNA TGTGCCAGCTCACCACCGTCATGGAGCTCCTACAATGAGCAGTTCTTC.

This chain connects TRBV27 to TRBJ1-1, with 8 bases lining up with TRBD1. Germline trimming cut 6 bases from V and 3 bases from J; bases unmatched to any gene: 3. In germline, CDR1 is MNHEY, CDR2 SMNVEV (reference sequence). The CDR3 is 13 amino acids. The CDR3 DNA reads as TGTGCCAGCAGCGGACAGGGATACACTGAAGCTTTCTTT. Protein sequence: CASSGQGYTEAFF.

The chain links TRBV6-5 to TRBJ2-1; a possible D gene is TRBD2 (6 bases). CDR3 size: 14 residues. Germline CDR1 reads MNHEY; CDR2 reads SVGAGI. V was shortened by 2 bases and J by 4 bases, with 9 bases between the two germline ends. The CDR3 region is CASSYLGGYNEQFF. CDR3 nucleotide sequence: TGTGCCAGCAGTTACCTCGGGGGATACAATGAGCAGTTCTTC.

A word on this clonotype: It is unclear where the CDR3 begins or ends on the DNA, so no DNA is shown, and the CDR3 is as TCRdb lists it. The rearrangement links TRBV20-1 to TRBJ2-3. Germline CDR1 and CDR2: DFQATT and SNEGSKA (reference sequence). Both ends counted, the CDR3 spans 11 residues. The CDR3 here is CSVHFGNTQYF.

This clonotype was counted between two and nine times. The chain links TRBV24-1 to TRBJ1-1; no clear D. The CDR3 loop spans 12 amino acids. The germline gives CDR1 KGHDR, CDR2 SFDVKD. V dropped 5 bases and J dropped 14 bases, with 17 bases sitting between them. The DNA for the CDR3 is TGTGCCACCAGTGTATACGGGCAACCGCTATTCTTT. It yields the protein CATSVYGQPLFF.

The chain uses TRBV15 and TRBJ2-2; no clear D. Germline lookup yields CDR1 LNHNV and CDR2 YYDKDF (reference sequence). The CDR3 has 18 amino acids. V was cut by 1 base and J by 0 bases, with 15 bases left in between. CDR3 loop: CATSRVFQRHANTGELFF. For the CDR3, the DNA is TGTGCCACCAGCAGAGTTTTCCAGCGACACGCGAACACCGGGGAGCTGTTTTTT.

V is TRBV20-1 and J is TRBJ2-3; TRBD1 aligns across 9 bases. Per the germline V gene, CDR1 is DFQATT and CDR2 is SNEGSKA (reference sequence). V lost 2 bases, J lost 3 bases, and 12 bases stayed unmatched. This CDR3 contains 17 residues. The CDR3 nucleotides are TGCAGTGCTAGAATGGGACAGGGAGGTCTCAGAACAGATACGCAGTATTTT. Its protein product is CSARMGQGGLRTDTQYF.

The rearrangement joins TRBV19 to TRBJ1-1, with 7 bases identical to TRBD1. The CDR3 spans 14 residues. Germline lookup yields CDR1 LNHDA and CDR2 SQIVND (reference sequence). V was clipped by 5 bases and J by 4 bases; unmatched bases: 7. The CDR3, as DNA: TGTGCCAGTAGTCAAAGACAGGGCAGCACTGAAGCTTTCTTT. As protein: CASSQRQGSTEAFF.

The rearrangement links TRBV12-3 or TRBV12-4 to TRBJ2-7; D call uncertain. The V and J ends lost 11 bases and 3 bases respectively, with 2 bases between them. The CDR3 totals 8 residues. The CDR3 protein is CAFYEQYF. The CDR3 DNA sequence: TGTGCCTTCTACGAGCAGTACTTC.

The chain is built from TRBV19 and TRBJ2-2; no clear D. This CDR3 contains 15 residues. Trimming removed 3 bases at V and 0 bases at J, with 8 bases between. The germline CDR1 and CDR2 sequences are LNHDA and SQIVND (reference sequence). The CDR3 DNA reads TGTGCCAGTAGTATTCTAGGCCCGAACACCGGGGAGCTGTTTTTT. It translates to CASSILGPNTGELFF.

The CDR3 here is CASQPRGLPNIQYF. In nucleotides, the CDR3 is TGTGCCAGCCAACCGAGGGGACTGCCAAACATTCAGTACTTC. This chain connects TRBV2 to TRBJ2-4, with a possible D match to TRBD2 (6 bases). Trimming removed 8 bases from V and 6 bases from J, with 17 bases in between. The germline gives CDR1 SNHLY, CDR2 FYNNEI. The CDR3 runs to 14 residues. Drawing the rest from reference TRBV2 and TRBJ2-4, the complete variable domain is EPEVTQTPSHQVTQMGQEVILRCVPISNHLYFYWYRQILGQKVEFLVSFYNNEISEKSEIFDDQFSVERPDGSNFTLKIRSTKLEDSAMYFCASQPRGLPNIQYFGAGTRLSVL.

This clonotype was recorded only once. The chain carries TRBV11-3 and TRBJ2-7; D unclear. Germline V lookup: CDR1 SGHNT, CDR2 YENEEA. The ends were cut back, 5 bases at V and 2 bases at J, with 13 bases in the middle. The CDR3 runs 14 residues. The CDR3 DNA reads TGTGCCAGCAGCCCCAAGACCTCAACCTACGAGCAGTACTTC. Its translation: CASSPKTSTYEQYF.

This clonotype has more than one count but fewer than ten. The chain has TRBV12-3 or TRBV12-4 and TRBJ2-5, with 9 bases fitting TRBD2. The CDR3 has 17 residues. The V and J ends lost 6 bases and 1 base, in that order; junction bases with no gene match: 12. CDR3 protein: CASSHLAQRGAQETQYF. In DNA form, the CDR3 reads TGTGCCAGCAGCCACTTAGCACAGCGGGGGGCCCAAGAGACCCAGTACTTC.

The chain carries TRBV7-9 and TRBJ1-1, with no clear D. Trimming took off 3 bases at V and 8 bases at J, with 10 bases between the two ends. The CDR3 loop spans 12 amino acids. Germline V gene data show CDR1 as SEHNR and CDR2 as FQNEAQ (reference sequence). CDR3 sequence (DNA): TGTGCCAGCAGCTTTCAGGTGGGGGAAGCTTTCTTT. Translated: CASSFQVGEAFF.

The V gene is TRBV6-1, the J gene TRBJ2-3, with unresolved D. Trimming took off 6 bases at V and 2 bases at J, with 6 bases between the two ends. The CDR3 totals 12 residues. Germline CDR1 is MNHNS and CDR2 is SASEGT. DNA for the CDR3: TGTGCCAGCAGGAAATCCACAGATACGCAGTATTTT. It is translated as CASRKSTDTQYF.

The chain joins TRBV7-9 to TRBJ2-7, with 7 bases fitting TRBD2. CDR1 and CDR2 (germline): SEHNR, FQNEAQ (reference sequence). The CDR3 has 15 amino acids. Germline trimming cut 1 base from V and 5 bases from J; bases unmatched to any gene: 8. The CDR3 DNA reads TGTGCCAGCAGCTTAGTGGGAGGGCGGAAGGACGAGCAGTACTTC. As protein: CASSLVGGRKDEQYF.

The chain couples TRBV18 to TRBJ2-5; D remains ambiguous. The CDR3 extends over 16 amino acids. V was trimmed by 2 bases and J by 3 bases, leaving 16 bases between them. Germline loops: CDR1 KGHSH, CDR2 LQKENI. The CDR3 DNA follows: TGTGCCAGCTCACCATTCTTTGGCGGCGTGGAAGAGACCCAGTACTTC. Translated: CASSPFFGGVEETQYF.

In its sample, this clonotype was seen a few times. The chain carries TRBV7-2 and TRBJ1-5; D gene uncertain. Germline V lookup: CDR1 SGHTA, CDR2 FQGNSA. The CDR3 spans 13 residues. V was cut by 6 bases and J by 0 bases, with 6 bases left in between. The CDR3 nucleotides read TGTGCCAGCAGATTGAATAGCAATCAGCCCCAGCATTTT. Its protein is CASRLNSNQPQHF.

This clonotype appeared a few times. The rearrangement uses TRBV7-2 and TRBJ2-7; 7 positions match TRBD1. The CDR3 is made up of 16 amino acids. CDR1 SGHTA and CDR2 FQGNSA come from the germline V gene. J lost 5 bases, V lost 1 base, and 11 bases had no gene match. The CDR3 region is CASSLVLVKGADEQYF. CDR3 in DNA: TGTGCCAGCAGCTTAGTTTTGGTGAAGGGGGCAGACGAGCAGTACTTC.